The 31 T cell receptor beta chains below come from one sample, sequenced in a study of shared clonotypes between healthy human individuals (dated by TCRdb to 2018 to 2021). Library preparation used the immunoSEQ multiplex PCR assay. The source is immuneACCESS, and TCRdb retained only in-frame sequences with V and J called. Part of the clones is not carried over; for the studies checked, unresolved V genes explain less than half of this, and the remainder is unexplained. The sample table contains about 2.4 million clones; only one count was recorded for roughly 93% of them. 0.35% to 0.45% of the sample is held by the ten biggest clonotypes. Specimen: naive CD4+ T cells from PBMCs. The cell subset or site label here, explained by the study, means: CD45RA+ positively selected. The receptors shown here come from a man aged 18 to 30 in good health. Some clones in this sample may be carry-over from other donors' samples.

This clone was counted once. This sequence joins TRBV7-2 and TRBJ2-2; D might be TRBD2 (5 bases). This CDR3 comprises 14 residues. CDR1 is SGHTA, CDR2 FQGNSA, per germline. Trimming took 2 bases from V and 3 from J, leaving 7 bases between them. CDR3 sequence reads: CASSLWRHTGELFF. CDR3 nucleotide sequence: TGTGCCAGCAGCTTATGGAGGCACACCGGGGAGCTGTTTTTT. The full variable domain, its missing parts supplied by reference TRBV7-2 and TRBJ2-2, is GAGVSQSPSNKVTEKGKDVELRCDPISGHTALYWYRQSLGQGLEFLIYFQGNSAPDKSGLPSDRFSAERTGGSVSTLTIQRTQQEDSAVYLCASSLWRHTGELFFGEGSRLTVL.

V is TRBV6-5 and J is TRBJ2-7; TRBD1 or TRBD2 may be the D gene (6 bases each). Germline-derived CDR1 and CDR2 are MNHEY and SVGAGI. The CDR3 spans 15 residues. V gave up 4 bases and J gave up 2 bases, with 15 bases separating them. CDR3 sequence (DNA): TGTGCCAGCAGTTCCTCGGGAGCAGGGGCCTACGAGCAGTACTTC. It is translated as CASSSSGAGAYEQYF.

This chain links TRBV7-3 with TRBJ2-1, with TRBD2 matching 7 bases. Trimming took 2 bases from V and 0 from J; bases not matched to a gene: 4. The CDR3 runs 16 residues. Germline V CDR1 and CDR2: SGHTA, FQGTGA. The CDR3 coding sequence is TGTGCCAGCAGCTTACTAGCGGACCCCTCCTACAATGAGCAGTTCTTC. This encodes CASSLLADPSYNEQFF.

V is TRBV5-4 and J is TRBJ1-3; no clear D gene. Germline CDR1 and CDR2: SGHNT and YYREEE (reference sequence). Trimming cost V 0 bases and J 0 bases, with 7 bases left between them. The CDR3 runs to 15 residues. CDR3 sequence reads: CASSLDRSSGNTIYF. The CDR3 region has the DNA TGTGCCAGCAGCTTGGACCGGAGCTCTGGAAACACCATATATTTT.

The chain joins TRBV19 to TRBJ2-2, with D possibly TRBD2 on 6 matching bases. Trimming cost V 8 bases and J 6 bases, with 13 bases left between them. There are 13 residues in the CDR3. Germline assignment: CDR1 LNHDA and CDR2 SQIVND (reference sequence). The chain's CDR3 is CASSGTLAGELFF. The CDR3 DNA reads as TGTGCCAGTTCCGGGACTTTGGCCGGGGAGCTGTTTTTT. Full variable domain (remainder filled in from reference TRBV19 and TRBJ2-2): DGGITQSPKYLFRKEGQNVTLSCEQNLNHDAMYWYRQDPGQGLRLIYYSQIVNDFQKGDIAEGYSVSREKKESFPLTVTSAQKNPTAFYLCASSGTLAGELFFGEGSRLTVL.

In DNA, the CDR3 is TGTGCCAGCAATAGCAGGCAGGTCTCCTACGAGCAGTACTTC. It is translated as CASNSRQVSYEQYF. The rearrangement joins TRBV6-1 to TRBJ2-7; D is unresolved. Germline V lookup: CDR1 MNHNS, CDR2 SASEGT. V gave up 7 bases and J gave up 0 bases, with 13 bases separating them. This CDR3 contains 14 residues.

This rearrangement joins TRBV6-1 to TRBJ2-7; TRBD1 agrees at 8 bases. The V gene's germline CDR1 is MNHNS and CDR2 SASEGT. The CDR3 has 15 amino acids. V gave up 6 bases and J gave up 0 bases; unmatched junction bases: 7. The CDR3 nucleotides read TGTGCCAGCAGATCCGGGACAGGCCTCTCCTACGAGCAGTACTTC. Translated, it gives CASRSGTGLSYEQYF.

The chain combines TRBV6-5 with TRBJ2-3; D not resolved. Trimming took 0 bases from V and 6 from J, leaving 7 bases between them. Germline V gene data show CDR1 as MNHEY and CDR2 as SVGAGI. The CDR3 is made up of 13 amino acids. The CDR3 nucleotides read TGTGCCAGCAGTTACTCCCTCTGGGATACGCAGTATTTT. Its translation is CASSYSLWDTQYF.

The chain is built from TRBV19 and TRBJ2-1, with 9 bases lining up with TRBD1. V lost 4 bases, J lost 7 bases, and 8 bases stayed unmatched. This CDR3 is built from 15 residues. The germline CDR1 and CDR2 sequences are LNHDA and SQIVND (reference sequence). CDR3 in DNA: TGTGCCAGTAGTACACAGGGGGCGGTTTGGAATGAGCAGTTCTTC. It specifies CASSTQGAVWNEQFF.

The J gene is TRBJ2-3, the V gene TRBV18; D is uncertain. The germline gives CDR1 KGHSH, CDR2 LQKENI. The CDR3 sequence is 14 residues long. Trimming shortened V by 3 bases and J by 1 base, and 8 bases separated the two germline ends. CDR3: CASSPRSGTDTQYF. For the CDR3, the DNA is TGTGCCAGCTCACCGAGAAGCGGCACAGATACGCAGTATTTT.

Points on this clone: One end of the junction is discordant with germline, which a read error may explain. The chain links TRBV19 to TRBJ1-1; D is uncertain. The CDR3 is 13 residues long. Germline V gene lookup returns CDR1 LNHDA and CDR2 SQIVND (reference sequence). CDR3 DNA: TGTGCAAGTAAGGAAGGTTTGGACACTGAAGCTTTCTTT. It translates to CASKEGLDTEAFF.

The rearrangement links TRBV19 to TRBJ2-2; the match to TRBD2 covers 12 bases. From germline, CDR1 is LNHDA and CDR2 SQIVND (reference sequence). With 6 bases clipped from V and 0 bases from J, the junction kept 5 bases outside the gene matches. CDR3 size: 17 residues. CDR3 DNA: TGTGCCAGTAGATGGGGACTAGCGGGCGCGAACACCGGGGAGCTGTTTTTT. Protein product: CASRWGLAGANTGELFF.

This clone is a singleton in its sample. The chain links TRBV7-3 to TRBJ2-3; D remains unclear. Germline lookup yields CDR1 SGHTA and CDR2 FQGTGA. V lost 2 bases and J 4 bases, leaving 4 bases between the germline ends. The CDR3 length is 12 residues. CDR3 bases: TGTGCCAGCAGCTTACAGGCAGATACGCAGTATTTT. This codes for CASSLQADTQYF.

The J gene is TRBJ2-7, the V gene TRBV14; 9 bases align to TRBD1. CDR3 length: 15 amino acids. The germline gives CDR1 SGHDN, CDR2 FVKESK. J gave up 3 bases and V 3 bases, and 6 bases lay outside the gene matches. The CDR3 spells CASSQDRGDYYEQYF. DNA for the CDR3: TGTGCCAGCAGCCAGGACAGGGGTGACTACTACGAGCAGTACTTC.

The V gene is TRBV5-6, the J gene TRBJ2-3; D unclear. The CDR3 runs to 14 residues. The V gene lost 1 base and the J gene lost 2 bases, with 8 bases spanning the gap. The germline gives CDR1 SGHDT, CDR2 YYEEEE. The CDR3 coding sequence is TGTGCCAGCAGCTTGCCAAGGTACACAGATACGCAGTATTTT. This codes for CASSLPRYTDTQYF.

The gene calls are TRBV11-2 and TRBJ2-1, with D perhaps being TRBD1 or TRBD2 (5 bases each). The V gene's germline CDR1 is SGHAT and CDR2 FQNNGV. V was trimmed by 5 bases and J by 4 bases, leaving 18 bases between them. There are 16 residues in the CDR3. The CDR3 nucleotides are TGTGCCAGCAGCCCTATTGGGACGCTATATTACAATGAGCAGTTCTTC. Amino acid sequence: CASSPIGTLYYNEQFF.

This clone was seen just once. The chain uses TRBV28 and TRBJ2-7; unclear D gene. With 4 bases removed from V and 7 bases from J, the gap between germline ends came to 14 bases. Germline CDR1 reads MDHEN; CDR2 reads SYDVKM. This CDR3 region has 13 residues. CDR3 region: CASSSPALGEQYF. In nucleotides, the CDR3 is TGTGCCAGCAGTTCCCCGGCTTTAGGAGAGCAGTACTTC.

This chain uses TRBV25-1 with TRBJ1-3; TRBD1 is a possible D gene (6 bases). The CDR3 loop spans 14 amino acids. From germline, CDR1 is MGHDK and CDR2 SYGVNS. Deletions cut 4 bases from V and 0 bases from J, with 7 bases between. As DNA, the CDR3 is TGTGCCAGCAGTGGGACAGTCTCTGGAAACACCATATATTTT. Amino acids: CASSGTVSGNTIYF.

This sequence joins TRBV5-1 and TRBJ1-2; the D gene is possibly TRBD1 (6 bases). CDR3 length equals 15 residues. The V and J ends lost 4 bases and 0 bases respectively, with 13 bases between them. Looked up from germline, CDR1 is SGHRS and CDR2 is YFSETQ. CDR3 in DNA: TGCGCCAGCAGCCCGGGTGGGGGGCCTAACTATGGCTACACCTTC. This sequence encodes CASSPGGGPNYGYTF.

The rearrangement joins TRBV5-5 to TRBJ1-2; D call uncertain. Germline V gene sequence: CDR1 SGHKS, CDR2 YYEKEE (reference sequence). V was clipped by 0 bases and J by 2 bases, with 14 bases between them. CDR3 length: 16 amino acids. The CDR3 DNA is TGTGCCAGCAGCTTGGACCTGGGGAGGGAGAACTATGGCTACACCTTC. It is translated as CASSLDLGRENYGYTF.

A remark on this clone: Other DNA sequences within the sample encode an identical CDR3. The J gene is TRBJ1-3, the V gene TRBV10-3; D not certain. V lost 5 bases, J lost 1 base, and 6 bases lay in between. The V gene's germline CDR1 is ENHRY and CDR2 SYGVKD. This CDR3 has 13 amino acids. The CDR3 sequence: CAISPSSGNTIYF. The DNA for the CDR3 is TGTGCCATCAGTCCCTCATCTGGAAACACCATATATTTT.

This clone was seen only once. This chain connects TRBV29-1 to TRBJ2-3; 8 bases align to TRBD1. The CDR3 is 14 amino acids. Germline CDR1 reads SQVTM; CDR2 reads ANQGSEA. Losses at the gene ends were 4 bases for V and 6 bases for J; bases not matched to a gene: 9. CDR3 nucleotide sequence: TGCAGCGTTGGCTCAGGGGGCATATCGGATACGCAGTATTTT. Amino acids: CSVGSGGISDTQYF.

V usage is TRBV11-1 and J usage is TRBJ2-1; either TRBD1 or TRBD2 may supply D (5 bases each). Germline V CDR1 and CDR2: SGHAT, FQDESV (reference sequence). V was trimmed by 5 bases and J by 6 bases, leaving 20 bases between them. The CDR3 consists of 16 residues. The CDR3 sequence is CASSHSTRGRINEQFF. The CDR3 coding sequence is TGTGCCAGCAGCCATAGTACGAGGGGACGGATCAATGAGCAGTTCTTC.

The genes are TRBV20-1 and TRBJ1-4, with D unclear. The germline V gene encodes CDR1 DFQATT and CDR2 SNEGSKA (reference sequence). The CDR3 spans 11 residues. Trimming removed 4 bases at V and 10 bases at J, with 10 bases between. In DNA, the CDR3 is TGCAGTGCTACTAGACCGGGAAAACTGTTTTTT. Residues: CSATRPGKLFF.

The chain recombines TRBV7-2 with TRBJ2-1; 12 bases fit TRBD2. V was pared by 5 bases and J by 9 bases, with 5 bases of the junction left unmatched. Germline V CDR1 and CDR2: SGHTA, FQGNSA. This CDR3 comprises 14 residues. This CDR3 is CASSRQGLAGEQFF. DNA for the CDR3: TGTGCCAGCAGCCGTCAGGGACTAGCGGGTGAGCAGTTCTTC.

V is TRBV5-4 and J is TRBJ2-1; 9 bases align to TRBD2. Trimming removed 9 bases from V and 4 bases from J; junction bases left unmatched: 17. The length of the CDR3 is 17 residues. The germline CDR1 and CDR2 sequences are SGHNT and YYREEE (reference sequence). The CDR3 DNA reads as TGTGCCACCCAGCCAGCGGGAGGTGGCGGGAGGTACAATGAGCAGTTCTTC. Its translation is CATQPAGGGGRYNEQFF.

The chain links TRBV29-1 to TRBJ2-1, with 10 bases identical to TRBD2. V was pared by 6 bases and J by 0 bases, with 8 bases of the junction left unmatched. The CDR3 spans 16 residues. CDR1 and CDR2 (germline): SQVTM, ANQGSEA. CDR3 residues: CSVGVSGGSSYNEQFF. Here the CDR3 DNA reads TGCAGCGTGGGAGTTAGCGGGGGGAGCTCCTACAATGAGCAGTTCTTC.

The chain recombines TRBV12-1 with TRBJ1-1; the listed D gene, TRBD1, was not tested against the DNA. TRBV12-1 is a pseudogene. The CDR3 covers 14 residues. The CDR3 reads CASSSDRGKAEAFF. For the CDR3, the DNA is TGTGCCAGCAGCTCGGACAGGGGGAAGGCTGAAGCTTTCTTT.

The chain has TRBV5-4 and TRBJ2-3; TRBD1 aligns across 8 bases. This CDR3 is built from 16 residues. Germline loops: CDR1 SGHNT, CDR2 YYREEE (reference sequence). The trim removed 9 bases at V and 0 bases at J, leaving 12 bases unmatched. The CDR3: CATPGPDRGSTDTQYF. The CDR3 region has the DNA TGTGCCACCCCAGGTCCCGACAGGGGAAGCACAGATACGCAGTATTTT.

The J gene is TRBJ1-1, the V gene TRBV6-6, with 8 nucleotides matching TRBD1. V shed 8 bases and J 2 bases; nucleotides not matched to a gene: 7. CDR1 and CDR2 (germline): MNHNY, SVGAGI (reference sequence). CDR3 length equals 14 residues. The CDR3 is CASRDRGRNTEAFF. The CDR3 nucleotides read TGTGCCAGCCGCGACAGGGGAAGAAACACTGAAGCTTTCTTT.

This clone was observed a handful of times. As DNA, the CDR3 is TGTGCCAGCAGCTCCCCCGGGCGACAGCCGAACACTGAAGCTTTCTTT. This sequence encodes CASSSPGRQPNTEAFF. This sequence joins TRBV7-9 and TRBJ1-1, with D maybe TRBD1 (5 bases). The V gene's germline CDR1 is SEHNR and CDR2 FQNEAQ (reference sequence). Trimming removed 4 bases from V and 1 base from J, with 16 bases in between. CDR3 length: 16 amino acids.